The 2 T cell receptor beta chains below come from one sample, sequenced in a study of blood T cell repertoires in COVID-19. The table came from immunoSEQ multiplex PCR; TCRdb's copy has only in-frame clones and leaves some out. The sample lists around 370,000 clones; 90% were seen once. Sequencing was carried out using peripheral blood. Source of these receptors: a man aged 18 to 29 with active or convalescent COVID-19.

This clone qualifies as medium-sized (0.01 to 0.1%). The chain couples TRBV3-1 (or the pseudogene TRBV3-2) to TRBJ2-5, with TRBD2 identical over 11 bases. Germline lookup yields CDR1 LGHDT and CDR2 YNNKEL (reference sequence). CDR3 length: 15 amino acids. The V and J ends lost 0 bases and 4 bases, in that order; junction bases with no gene match: 1. CDR3 in amino acids: CASSQDSGGAETQYF. Here the CDR3 DNA reads TGTGCCAGCAGCCAAGATAGCGGGGGGGCAGAGACCCAGTACTTC.

The chain combines TRBV11-2 with TRBJ2-7, with unresolved D. The CDR3 sequence is 16 residues long. V lost 5 bases to trimming and J lost 2 bases, with 19 bases between them. From germline, CDR1 is SGHAT and CDR2 FQNNGV. This chain's CDR3 is CASSPRVGSRTYEQYF. CDR3 in DNA: TGTGCCAGCAGCCCCCGGGTTGGTAGCCGCACCTACGAGCAGTACTTC.